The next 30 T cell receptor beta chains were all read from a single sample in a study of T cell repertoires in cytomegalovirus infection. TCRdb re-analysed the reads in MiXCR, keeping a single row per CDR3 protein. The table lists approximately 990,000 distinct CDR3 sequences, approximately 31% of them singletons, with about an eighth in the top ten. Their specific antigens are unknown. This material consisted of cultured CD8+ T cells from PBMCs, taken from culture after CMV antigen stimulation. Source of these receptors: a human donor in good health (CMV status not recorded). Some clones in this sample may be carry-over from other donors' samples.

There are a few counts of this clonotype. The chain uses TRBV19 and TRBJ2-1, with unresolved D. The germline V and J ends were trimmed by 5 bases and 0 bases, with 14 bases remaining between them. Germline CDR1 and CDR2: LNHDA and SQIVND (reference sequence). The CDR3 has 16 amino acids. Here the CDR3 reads CASSPHSLSSYNEQFF. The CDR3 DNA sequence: TGTGCCAGTAGTCCGCATTCACTGAGCTCCTACAATGAGCAGTTCTTC.

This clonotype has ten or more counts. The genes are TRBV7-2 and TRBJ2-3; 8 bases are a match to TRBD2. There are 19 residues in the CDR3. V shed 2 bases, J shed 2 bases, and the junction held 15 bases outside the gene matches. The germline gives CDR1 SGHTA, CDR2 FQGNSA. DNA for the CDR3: TGTGCCAGCAGCTTATTCCGGGGGGGCAGGTCTTCCTACACAGATACGCAGTATTTT. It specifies CASSLFRGGRSSYTDTQYF.

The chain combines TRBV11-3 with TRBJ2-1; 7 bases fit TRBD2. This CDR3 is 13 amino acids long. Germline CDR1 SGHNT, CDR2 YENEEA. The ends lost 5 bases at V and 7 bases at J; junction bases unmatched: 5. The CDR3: CASSPYGRNEQFF. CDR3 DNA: TGTGCCAGCAGCCCCTACGGGAGGAATGAGCAGTTCTTC.

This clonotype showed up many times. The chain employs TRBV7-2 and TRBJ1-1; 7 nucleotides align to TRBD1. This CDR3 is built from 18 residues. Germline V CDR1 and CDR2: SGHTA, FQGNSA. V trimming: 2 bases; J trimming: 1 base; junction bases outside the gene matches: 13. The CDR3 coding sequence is TGTGCCAGCAGCTTAAGGGGCTTTGTGGCAGGGGGGAACACTGAAGCTTTCTTT. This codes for CASSLRGFVAGGNTEAFF.

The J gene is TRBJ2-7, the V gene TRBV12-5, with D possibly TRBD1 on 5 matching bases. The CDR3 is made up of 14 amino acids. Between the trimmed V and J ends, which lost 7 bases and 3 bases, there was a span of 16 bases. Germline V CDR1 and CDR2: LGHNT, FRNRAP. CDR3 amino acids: CASAQGQDRYEQYF. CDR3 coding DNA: TGTGCTAGTGCCCAGGGCCAGGACCGCTACGAGCAGTACTTC.

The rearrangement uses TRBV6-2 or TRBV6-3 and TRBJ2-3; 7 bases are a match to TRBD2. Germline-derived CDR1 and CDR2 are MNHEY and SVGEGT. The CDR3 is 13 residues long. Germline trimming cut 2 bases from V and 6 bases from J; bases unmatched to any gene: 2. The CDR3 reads CASSYGDYDTQYF. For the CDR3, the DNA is TGTGCCAGCAGTTACGGGGACTATGATACGCAGTATTTT.

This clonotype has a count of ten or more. The CDR3 sequence is CASSRGTPQETQYF. CDR3 coding DNA: TGTGCCAGCAGTCGAGGGACACCTCAAGAGACCCAGTACTTC. The V gene is TRBV7-2, the J gene TRBJ2-5; D might be TRBD1 (6 bases). Trimming removed 6 bases from V and 2 bases from J, with 13 bases in between. The germline CDR1 and CDR2 sequences are SGHTA and FQGNSA. This CDR3 contains 14 residues.

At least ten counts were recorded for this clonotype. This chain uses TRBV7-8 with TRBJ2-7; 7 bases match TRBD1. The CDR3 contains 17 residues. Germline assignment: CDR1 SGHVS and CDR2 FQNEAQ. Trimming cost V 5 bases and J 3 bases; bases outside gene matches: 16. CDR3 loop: CASSTPRTGALHYEQYV. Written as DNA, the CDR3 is TGTGCCAGCAGCACACCGAGAACAGGGGCGCTACACTACGAGCAGTACGTC.

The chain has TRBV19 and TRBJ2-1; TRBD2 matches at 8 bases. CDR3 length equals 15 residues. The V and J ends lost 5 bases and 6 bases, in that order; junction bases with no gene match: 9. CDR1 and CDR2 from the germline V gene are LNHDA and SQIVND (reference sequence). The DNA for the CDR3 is TGTGCCAGTAGTCTCTTCGCGGGGGGCCTCAATGAGCAGTTCTTC. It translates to CASSLFAGGLNEQFF.

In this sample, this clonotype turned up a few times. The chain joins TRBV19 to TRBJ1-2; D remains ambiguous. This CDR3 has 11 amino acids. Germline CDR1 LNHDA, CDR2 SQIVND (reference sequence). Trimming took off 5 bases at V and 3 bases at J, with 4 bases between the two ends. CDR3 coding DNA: TGTGCCAGTAGTGAGTACTATGGCTACACCTTC. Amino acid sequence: CASSEYYGYTF. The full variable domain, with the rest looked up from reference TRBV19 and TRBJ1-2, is DGGITQSPKYLFRKEGQNVTLSCEQNLNHDAMYWYRQDPGQGLRLIYYSQIVNDFQKGDIAEGYSVSREKKESFPLTVTSAQKNPTAFYLCASSEYYGYTFGSGTRLTVV.

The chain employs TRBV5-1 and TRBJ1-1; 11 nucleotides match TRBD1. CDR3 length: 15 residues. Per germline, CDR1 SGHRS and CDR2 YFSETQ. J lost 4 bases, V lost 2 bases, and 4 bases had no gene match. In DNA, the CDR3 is TGCGCCAGCAGCTTCGGGACAGGGGGGATCACTGAAGCTTTCTTT. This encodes CASSFGTGGITEAFF.

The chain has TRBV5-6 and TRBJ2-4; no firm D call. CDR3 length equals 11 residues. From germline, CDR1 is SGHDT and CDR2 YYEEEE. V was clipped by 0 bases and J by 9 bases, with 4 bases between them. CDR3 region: CASSLDAIQYF. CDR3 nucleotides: TGTGCCAGCAGCTTGGACGCCATTCAGTACTTC. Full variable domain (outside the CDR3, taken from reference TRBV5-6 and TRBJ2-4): DAGVTQSPTHLIKTRGQQVTLRCSPKSGHDTVSWYQQALGQGPQFIFQYYEEEERQRGNFPDRFSGHQFPNYSSELNVNALLLGDSALYLCASSLDAIQYFGAGTRLSVL.

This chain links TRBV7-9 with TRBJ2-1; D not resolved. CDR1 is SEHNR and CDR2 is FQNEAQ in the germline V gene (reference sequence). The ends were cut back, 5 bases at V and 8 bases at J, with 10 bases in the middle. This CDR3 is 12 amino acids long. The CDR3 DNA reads TGTGCCAGCAGCGATGCGGTGGATGAGCAGTTCTTC. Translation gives CASSDAVDEQFF.

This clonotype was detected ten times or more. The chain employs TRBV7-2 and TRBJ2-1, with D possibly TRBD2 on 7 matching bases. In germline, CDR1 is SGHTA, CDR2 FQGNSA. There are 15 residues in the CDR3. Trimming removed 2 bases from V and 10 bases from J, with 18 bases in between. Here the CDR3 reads CASSLRRGAVGEQFF. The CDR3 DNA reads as TGTGCCAGCAGCTTAAGACGGGGGGCAGTAGGGGAGCAGTTCTTC.

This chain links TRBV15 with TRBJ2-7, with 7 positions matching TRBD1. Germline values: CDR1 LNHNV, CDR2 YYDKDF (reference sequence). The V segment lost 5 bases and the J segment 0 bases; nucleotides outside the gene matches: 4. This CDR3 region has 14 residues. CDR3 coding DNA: TGTGCCACCAGCTCAGACAGGGACTCCTACGAGCAGTACTTC. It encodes CATSSDRDSYEQYF.

The chain's CDR3 is CASSFLTGANVLTF. DNA for the CDR3: TGTGCCAGCAGTTTTCTGACTGGGGCCAACGTCCTGACTTTC. This chain connects TRBV27 to TRBJ2-6; unclear D gene. V was pared by 3 bases and J by 2 bases, with 5 bases between. The germline V gene has CDR1 MNHEY and CDR2 SMNVEV (reference sequence). CDR3 length: 14 residues.

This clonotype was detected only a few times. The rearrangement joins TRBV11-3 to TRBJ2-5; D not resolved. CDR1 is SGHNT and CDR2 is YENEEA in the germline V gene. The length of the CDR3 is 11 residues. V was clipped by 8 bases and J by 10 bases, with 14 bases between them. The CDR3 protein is CASRPVGGQYF. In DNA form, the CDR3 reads TGTGCCAGCCGCCCCGTCGGTGGCCAGTACTTC.

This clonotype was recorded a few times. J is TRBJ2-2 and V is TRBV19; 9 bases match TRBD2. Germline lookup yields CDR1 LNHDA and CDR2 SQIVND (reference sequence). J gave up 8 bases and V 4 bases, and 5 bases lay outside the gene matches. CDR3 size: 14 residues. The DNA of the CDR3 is TGTGCCAGTAGTAGCGGGGGGGCCTTGGGGGAGCTGTTTTTT. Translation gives CASSSGGALGELFF. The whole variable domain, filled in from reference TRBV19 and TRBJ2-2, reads DGGITQSPKYLFRKEGQNVTLSCEQNLNHDAMYWYRQDPGQGLRLIYYSQIVNDFQKGDIAEGYSVSREKKESFPLTVTSAQKNPTAFYLCASSSGGALGELFFGEGSRLTVL.

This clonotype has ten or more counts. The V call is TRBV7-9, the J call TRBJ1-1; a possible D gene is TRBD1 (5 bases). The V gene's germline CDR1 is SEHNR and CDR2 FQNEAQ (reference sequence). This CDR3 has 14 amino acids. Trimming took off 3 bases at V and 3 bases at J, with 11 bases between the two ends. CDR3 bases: TGTGCCAGCAGCTTGAGTGGGGGTTACACTGAAGCTTTCTTT. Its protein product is CASSLSGGYTEAFF.

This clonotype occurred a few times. As DNA, the CDR3 is TGTGCCAGCACCCCTCAACCGGGACTAGGTAGCACAGATACGCAGTATTTT. This translates into CASTPQPGLGSTDTQYF. The chain joins TRBV27 to TRBJ2-3; 8 bases line up with TRBD2. The germline gives CDR1 MNHEY, CDR2 SMNVEV (reference sequence). The CDR3 sequence is 17 residues long. Trimming took 7 bases from V and 0 from J; bases not matched to a gene: 12.

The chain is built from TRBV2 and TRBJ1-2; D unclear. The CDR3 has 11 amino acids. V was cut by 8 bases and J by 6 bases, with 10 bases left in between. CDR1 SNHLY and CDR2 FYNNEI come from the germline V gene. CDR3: CASPKGHGYTF. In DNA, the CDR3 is TGTGCCAGCCCTAAGGGCCATGGCTACACCTTC.

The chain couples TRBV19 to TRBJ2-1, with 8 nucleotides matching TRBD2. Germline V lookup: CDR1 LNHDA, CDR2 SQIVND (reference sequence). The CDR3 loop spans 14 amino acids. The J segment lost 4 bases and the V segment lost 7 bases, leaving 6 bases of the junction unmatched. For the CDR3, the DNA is TGTGCCAGTAACCCGGGGGGGAATTACAATGAGCAGTTCTTC. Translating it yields CASNPGGNYNEQFF.

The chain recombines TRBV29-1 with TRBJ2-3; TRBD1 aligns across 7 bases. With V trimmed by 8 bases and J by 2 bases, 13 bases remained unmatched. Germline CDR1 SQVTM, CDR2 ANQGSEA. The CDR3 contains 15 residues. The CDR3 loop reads CSPELVQGHTDTQYF. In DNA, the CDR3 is TGCAGCCCGGAGCTAGTACAGGGGCACACAGATACGCAGTATTTT.

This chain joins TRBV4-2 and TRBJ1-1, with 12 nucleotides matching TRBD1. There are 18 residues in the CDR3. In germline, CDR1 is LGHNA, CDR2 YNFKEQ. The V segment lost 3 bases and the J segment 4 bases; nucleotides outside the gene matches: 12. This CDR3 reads CASSQLPGQGAGGTEAFF. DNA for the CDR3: TGTGCCAGCAGCCAGCTACCGGGACAGGGGGCAGGAGGCACTGAAGCTTTCTTT.

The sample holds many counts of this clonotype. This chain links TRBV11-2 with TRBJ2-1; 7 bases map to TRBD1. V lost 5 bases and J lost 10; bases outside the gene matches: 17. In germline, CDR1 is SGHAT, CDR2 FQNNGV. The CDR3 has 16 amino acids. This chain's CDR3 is CASSPRQGPQTREQFF. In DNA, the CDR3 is TGTGCCAGCAGCCCCAGACAGGGACCTCAAACGCGGGAGCAGTTCTTC.

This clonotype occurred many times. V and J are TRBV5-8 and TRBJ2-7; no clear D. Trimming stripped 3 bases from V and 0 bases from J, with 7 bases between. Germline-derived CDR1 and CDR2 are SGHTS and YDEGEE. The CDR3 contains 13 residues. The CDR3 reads CASSSGSSYEQYF. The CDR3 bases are TGTGCCAGCAGCTCCGGGTCCTCCTACGAGCAGTACTTC. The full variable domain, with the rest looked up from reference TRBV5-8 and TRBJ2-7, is EAGVTQSPTHLIKTRGQQATLRCSPISGHTSVYWYQQALGLGLQFLLWYDEGEERNRGNFPPRFSGRQFPNYSSELNVNALELEDSALYLCASSSGSSYEQYFGPGTRLTVT.

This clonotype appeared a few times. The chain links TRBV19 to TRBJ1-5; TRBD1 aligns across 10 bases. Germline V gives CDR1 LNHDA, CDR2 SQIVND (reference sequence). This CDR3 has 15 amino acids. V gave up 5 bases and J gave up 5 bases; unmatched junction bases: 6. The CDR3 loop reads CASSVGTGDYQPQHF. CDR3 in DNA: TGTGCCAGTAGTGTCGGGACAGGGGATTATCAGCCCCAGCATTTT.

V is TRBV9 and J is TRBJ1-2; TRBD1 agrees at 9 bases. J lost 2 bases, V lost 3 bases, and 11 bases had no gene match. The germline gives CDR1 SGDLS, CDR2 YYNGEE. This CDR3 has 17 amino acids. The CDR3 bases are TGTGCCAGCAGCGCCCCCGGGACAGGGCCCGACAACTATGGCTACACCTTC. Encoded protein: CASSAPGTGPDNYGYTF.

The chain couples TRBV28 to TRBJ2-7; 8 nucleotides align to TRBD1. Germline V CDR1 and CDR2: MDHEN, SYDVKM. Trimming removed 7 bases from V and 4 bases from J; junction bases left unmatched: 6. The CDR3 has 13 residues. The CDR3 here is CASTPTGAYEQYV. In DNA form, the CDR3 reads TGTGCCAGCACGCCGACAGGGGCATACGAGCAGTACGTC.

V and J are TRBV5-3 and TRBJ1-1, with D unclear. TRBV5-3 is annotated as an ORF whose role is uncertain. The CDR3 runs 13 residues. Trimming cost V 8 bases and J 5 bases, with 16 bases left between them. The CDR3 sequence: CASSPETLTEAFF. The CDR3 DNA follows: TGTGCCAGCAGCCCGGAGACTTTGACTGAAGCTTTCTTT.